Shown below are 29 T cell receptor beta chains from a single sample sequenced in a study of long-term antiretroviral therapy in people with HIV. Running of the v3.0 immunoSEQ assay took place at survey level. Measured with immunoSEQ multiplex PCR; TCRdb has only the in-frame clones, and not every one. The repertoire includes 10,000 to 15,000 clones, about 73% of them detected once, and approximately 12% sits in the top ten. The sample consisted of unsorted PBMCs, taken around 3.1 years before starting antiretroviral therapy. The source of these receptors is a man between 40 and 49 years old with HIV.

The chain is built from TRBV5-8 and TRBJ2-1; TRBD2 matches 10 bases. J was trimmed by 3 bases and V by 4 bases; bases with no gene match: 7. Germline V lookup: CDR1 SGHTS, CDR2 YDEGEE. The CDR3 runs 16 residues. The CDR3 region is CASSVTSGKNYNEQFF. CDR3 sequence (DNA): TGTGCCAGCAGCGTCACTAGCGGGAAGAACTACAATGAGCAGTTCTTC.

The chain recombines TRBV14 with TRBJ2-7, with a tentative D call TRBD2 (6 bases). CDR3 length: 14 amino acids. Germline CDR1 reads SGHDN; CDR2 reads FVKESK. V was shortened by 3 bases and J by 3 bases, with 12 bases between the two germline ends. Here the CDR3 reads CASSQGLMNYEQYF. DNA for the CDR3: TGTGCCAGCAGCCAGGGACTTATGAACTACGAGCAGTACTTC.

The chain links TRBV19 to TRBJ2-1, with TRBD2 identical over 11 bases. The CDR3 extends over 17 amino acids. The junction had 13 bases not matched to a gene; V was cut back by 4 bases and J by 8 bases. Germline V gene sequence: CDR1 LNHDA, CDR2 SQIVND (reference sequence). This chain's CDR3 is CASSTLVASGRRYEQFF. The CDR3 nucleotides are TGTGCCAGTAGTACCCTAGTGGCTAGCGGGAGGAGGTATGAGCAGTTCTTC.

A few counts support this clone. The genes are TRBV28 and TRBJ2-2, with D unresolved. Germline V lookup: CDR1 MDHEN, CDR2 SYDVKM. CDR3 size: 12 residues. Trimming pared 2 bases from V and 6 bases from J, leaving 4 bases between. The chain's CDR3 is CASSLSPGELFF. The CDR3 region has the DNA TGTGCCAGCAGTTTAAGCCCCGGGGAGCTGTTTTTT.

This clone was observed a few times. The V and J genes are TRBV2 and TRBJ2-1, with TRBD2 matching 10 bases. J was trimmed by 6 bases and V by 6 bases; bases with no gene match: 2. CDR3 size: 13 residues. CDR1 is SNHLY, CDR2 FYNNEI, per germline. This chain's CDR3 is CASREREGNEQFF. The CDR3 DNA follows: TGTGCCAGCAGAGAGCGGGAGGGCAATGAGCAGTTCTTC.

This clone has only a few counts. The chain employs TRBV5-1 and TRBJ1-4; TRBD1 agrees at 9 bases. V dropped 3 bases and J dropped 2; count of bases not matched to a gene: 2. In germline, CDR1 is SGHRS, CDR2 YFSETQ. This CDR3 has 15 amino acids. For the CDR3, the DNA is TGCGCCAGCAGCTACGGACAGGGGACTAATGAAAAACTGTTTTTT. Its protein product is CASSYGQGTNEKLFF.

The rearrangement links TRBV5-1 to TRBJ2-3, with 9 bases fitting TRBD2. In germline, CDR1 is SGHRS, CDR2 YFSETQ. The CDR3 covers 19 residues. V lost 6 bases to trimming and J lost 3 bases; unmatched junction nucleotides: 20. CDR3 sequence reads: CASTERGGRASVSTDTQYF. CDR3 nucleotide sequence: TGCGCCAGCACCGAGAGGGGCGGGAGGGCCTCCGTCAGTACAGATACGCAGTATTTT.

The rearrangement joins TRBV30 to TRBJ1-2, with D uncertain. The CDR3 has 11 residues. Germline V gene lookup returns CDR1 GTSNPN and CDR2 SVGIG (reference sequence). The CDR3 DNA reads as TGTGCTGGAGGGTTTGTGTATGGCTACACCTTC. Translation: CAGGFVYGYTF.

The rearrangement links TRBV7-9 to TRBJ1-5, with 8 bases matching TRBD1. The CDR3 has 15 amino acids. CDR1 is SEHNR, CDR2 FQNEAQ, per germline (reference sequence). V lost 5 bases to trimming and J lost 6 bases; unmatched junction nucleotides: 9. Written as DNA, the CDR3 is TGTGCCAGCAGCCCCCTGGGCAGGGGGCCTCAGCCCCAGCATTTT. The encoded protein is CASSPLGRGPQPQHF.

The rearrangement joins TRBV6-4 to TRBJ1-1, with D unclear. Germline V CDR1 and CDR2: MRHNA, SNTAGT. The CDR3 runs 16 residues. V lost 4 bases and J 3 bases, leaving 18 bases between the germline ends. Here the CDR3 reads CASSAQVGLGDTEAFF. The CDR3 DNA is TGTGCCAGCAGTGCACAAGTAGGTCTTGGGGACACTGAAGCTTTCTTT.

This clone qualifies as medium-sized (0.01 to 0.1%). This chain connects TRBV19 to TRBJ1-5; TRBD1 might be the D (6 bases). The CDR3 runs to 13 residues. Trimming left V 9 bases short and J 4 bases short, with 13 bases between. Germline V CDR1 and CDR2: LNHDA, SQIVND (reference sequence). DNA of the CDR3: TGTGCCAGCGGGGGGGGCAGGAATCAGCCCCAGCATTTT. It specifies CASGGGRNQPQHF.

Notes on this clone: The same CDR3 can be traced to other DNA sequences in this sample. The chain is built from TRBV6-4 and TRBJ2-1; 9 nucleotides align to TRBD2. The CDR3 totals 15 residues. Germline loops: CDR1 MRHNA, CDR2 SNTAGT. After removal of 0 bases from V and 3 bases from J, the junction contained 0 bases not matched to a gene. CDR3 amino acids: CASSDSSGSYNEQFF. As DNA, the CDR3 is TGTGCCAGCAGTGACTCTAGCGGGAGCTACAATGAGCAGTTCTTC.

The chain recombines TRBV19 with TRBJ2-2; D perhaps matches TRBD2 (5 bases). The CDR3 sequence is 12 residues long. Germline CDR1 LNHDA, CDR2 SQIVND (reference sequence). V lost 5 bases to trimming and J lost 6 bases, with 7 bases between them. CDR3 protein: CASSPRAGELFF. CDR3 sequence (DNA): TGTGCCAGTAGTCCGAGGGCCGGGGAGCTGTTTTTT. The entire variable domain, with the rest obtained from reference TRBV19 and TRBJ2-2, is as follows: DGGITQSPKYLFRKEGQNVTLSCEQNLNHDAMYWYRQDPGQGLRLIYYSQIVNDFQKGDIAEGYSVSREKKESFPLTVTSAQKNPTAFYLCASSPRAGELFFGEGSRLTVL.

V gene TRBV6-5 combines with J gene TRBJ2-1; possible D gene TRBD2, 7 bases. V was pared by 7 bases and J by 4 bases, with 14 bases between. In germline, CDR1 is MNHEY, CDR2 SVGAGI. The CDR3 consists of 14 residues. The CDR3 nucleotides read TGTGCCAGCACGAGGGGGGGTTGGTACAATGAGCAGTTCTTC. It encodes CASTRGGWYNEQFF.

CDR3 in amino acids: CASSPGQGANQPQHF. CDR3 coding DNA: TGCGCCAGCAGCCCGGGACAGGGGGCCAATCAGCCCCAGCATTTT. The V call is TRBV5-1, the J call TRBJ1-5; 12 nucleotides align to TRBD1. This CDR3 contains 15 residues. Losses at the gene ends were 4 bases for V and 3 bases for J; bases not matched to a gene: 2. Germline V gene sequence: CDR1 SGHRS, CDR2 YFSETQ.

The chain has TRBV7-2 and TRBJ1-2; D possibly corresponds to TRBD1 (6 bases). With 5 bases removed from V and 8 bases from J, the gap between germline ends came to 24 bases. Per germline, CDR1 SGHTA and CDR2 FQGNSA. The CDR3 is 16 residues long. The CDR3 region is CASSVTQGSAAGGYTF. CDR3 DNA sequence: TGTGCCAGCAGCGTCACGCAGGGGTCCGCGGCGGGAGGCTACACCTTC.

The chain combines TRBV9 with TRBJ2-3; 8 nucleotides match TRBD2. The CDR3 sequence is 16 residues long. The V gene end was trimmed by 3 bases and the J gene end by 4 bases; junction bases not matched to a gene: 10. From germline, CDR1 is SGDLS and CDR2 YYNGEE. The CDR3 spells CASSGRVAGFPDTQYF. The CDR3 DNA sequence: TGTGCCAGCAGCGGCCGGGTAGCGGGATTTCCAGATACGCAGTATTTT.

The chain joins TRBV28 to TRBJ1-2; 7 nucleotides align to TRBD1. The CDR3 contains 16 residues. CDR1 is MDHEN, CDR2 SYDVKM, per germline. V dropped 6 bases and J dropped 3; count of bases not matched to a gene: 13. The CDR3 here is CASSTRTGPEDYGYTF. The CDR3 DNA is TGTGCCAGCAGCACCCGGACAGGCCCAGAAGACTATGGCTACACCTTC.

The chain carries TRBV5-4 and TRBJ2-4; tentatively, D is TRBD2 (6 bases). The V gene lost 10 bases and the J gene lost 0 bases, with 20 bases spanning the gap. Germline CDR1 SGHNT, CDR2 YYREEE (reference sequence). The CDR3 sequence is 16 residues long. CDR3 protein: CAGPSLSGLAKNIQYF. DNA of the CDR3: TGTGCCGGCCCCAGTCTTAGCGGTTTAGCCAAAAACATTCAGTACTTC.

V gene TRBV5-1 combines with J gene TRBJ2-7, with 9 bases fitting TRBD1. The CDR3 contains 15 residues. Trimming at V came to 3 bases and at J to 2 bases, leaving 6 bases not matched to a gene. From germline, CDR1 is SGHRS and CDR2 YFSETQ. The CDR3 bases are TGCGCCAGCAGCTCGTTGGGACAGGGCACCTACGAGCAGTACTTC. It translates to CASSSLGQGTYEQYF.

This sequence joins TRBV19 and TRBJ2-1; TRBD2 agrees at 10 bases. Germline assignment: CDR1 LNHDA and CDR2 SQIVND (reference sequence). With 3 bases clipped from V and 10 bases from J, the junction kept 12 bases outside the gene matches. This CDR3 is 16 amino acids long. The CDR3 DNA sequence: TGTGCCAGTAGTATTCTACTCATAGCGGGAGGCAGCGAGCAGTTCTTC. It encodes CASSILLIAGGSEQFF.

V is TRBV9 and J is TRBJ1-4; 7 nucleotides agree with TRBD1. CDR1 is SGDLS and CDR2 is YYNGEE in the germline V gene. The length of the CDR3 is 15 residues. J gave up 8 bases and V 2 bases, and 9 bases lay outside the gene matches. CDR3 coding DNA: TGTGCCAGCAGCGTTTCAGGGGGGGGAAGCGAAAAACTGTTTTTT. Protein: CASSVSGGGSEKLFF.

This chain links TRBV11-2 with TRBJ1-3, with 7 positions matching TRBD1. CDR1 is SGHAT and CDR2 is FQNNGV in the germline V gene. Trimming cost V 1 base and J 2 bases; bases outside gene matches: 5. CDR3 length equals 16 residues. The CDR3 nucleotides read TGTGCCAGCAGCTTAGCCACAGGGGTCCCTGGAAACACCATATATTTT. Protein product: CASSLATGVPGNTIYF.

The rearrangement uses TRBV28 and TRBJ2-3; the D is unclear. This CDR3 is built from 12 residues. Germline loops: CDR1 MDHEN, CDR2 SYDVKM. V dropped 8 bases and J dropped 0 bases, with 6 bases sitting between them. CDR3 sequence reads: CASQFSTDTQYF. CDR3 sequence (DNA): TGTGCCAGCCAGTTTAGCACAGATACGCAGTATTTT.

The chain employs TRBV15 and TRBJ2-3; TRBD2 is a possible D gene (6 bases). This CDR3 contains 15 residues. The germline V and J ends were trimmed by 3 bases and 8 bases, with 18 bases remaining between them. Germline V gives CDR1 LNHNV, CDR2 YYDKDF (reference sequence). CDR3 loop: CATSSDSGHSGTQYF. The CDR3 coding sequence is TGTGCCACCAGCAGCGATAGCGGCCATAGTGGTACGCAGTATTTT.

V is TRBV30 and J is TRBJ1-1; D unresolved. CDR1 GTSNPN and CDR2 SVGIG come from the germline V gene (reference sequence). CDR3 length equals 12 residues. Trimming shortened V by 8 bases and J by 3 bases, and 13 bases separated the two germline ends. This chain's CDR3 is CAALREYTEAFF. The CDR3 coding sequence is TGTGCCGCTCTCCGGGAGTACACTGAAGCTTTCTTT.

The gene calls are TRBV7-2 and TRBJ1-5; the D is unclear. The CDR3 has 17 residues. The V gene lost 5 bases and the J gene lost 0 bases, with 17 bases spanning the gap. Looked up from germline, CDR1 is SGHTA and CDR2 is FQGNSA. CDR3 DNA: TGTGCCAGCAGCGGAGTCGCGGGCCGTTATAGCAATCAGCCCCAGCATTTT. Protein product: CASSGVAGRYSNQPQHF.

This clone was observed a handful of times. The chain employs TRBV15 and TRBJ2-2, with 9 bases aligning to TRBD1. The V segment lost 3 bases and the J segment 2 bases; nucleotides outside the gene matches: 7. Germline V CDR1 and CDR2: LNHNV, YYDKDF (reference sequence). CDR3 length equals 17 residues. The DNA of the CDR3 is TGTGCCACCAGCAGCCAGAGACAGGGGGTTAACACCGGGGAGCTGTTTTTT. Translated: CATSSQRQGVNTGELFF.

The rearrangement joins TRBV19 to TRBJ1-5; 7 bases line up with TRBD1. The CDR3 consists of 15 residues. Looked up from germline, CDR1 is LNHDA and CDR2 is SQIVND (reference sequence). V dropped 3 bases and J dropped 7; count of bases not matched to a gene: 9. The DNA for the CDR3 is TGTGCCAGTAGTATCGAGGGGGCGCGGGGGCAGCCCCAGCATTTT. Encoded protein: CASSIEGARGQPQHF. Using reference TRBV19 and TRBJ1-5 for the parts outside the CDR3, the full variable domain is DGGITQSPKYLFRKEGQNVTLSCEQNLNHDAMYWYRQDPGQGLRLIYYSQIVNDFQKGDIAEGYSVSREKKESFPLTVTSAQKNPTAFYLCASSIEGARGQPQHFGDGTRLSIL.